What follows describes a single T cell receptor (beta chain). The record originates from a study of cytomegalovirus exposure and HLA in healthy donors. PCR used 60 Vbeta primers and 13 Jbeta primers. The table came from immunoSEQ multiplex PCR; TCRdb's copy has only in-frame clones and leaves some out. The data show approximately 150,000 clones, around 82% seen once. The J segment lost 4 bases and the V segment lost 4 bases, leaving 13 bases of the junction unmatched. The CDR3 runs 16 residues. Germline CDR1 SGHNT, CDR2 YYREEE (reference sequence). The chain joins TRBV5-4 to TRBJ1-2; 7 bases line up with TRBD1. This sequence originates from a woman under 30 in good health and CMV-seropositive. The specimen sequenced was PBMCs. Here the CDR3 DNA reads TGTGCCAGCAGCCCTCCAAACGGACAGGATGTCTATGGCTACACCTTC. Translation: CASSPPNGQDVYGYTF.